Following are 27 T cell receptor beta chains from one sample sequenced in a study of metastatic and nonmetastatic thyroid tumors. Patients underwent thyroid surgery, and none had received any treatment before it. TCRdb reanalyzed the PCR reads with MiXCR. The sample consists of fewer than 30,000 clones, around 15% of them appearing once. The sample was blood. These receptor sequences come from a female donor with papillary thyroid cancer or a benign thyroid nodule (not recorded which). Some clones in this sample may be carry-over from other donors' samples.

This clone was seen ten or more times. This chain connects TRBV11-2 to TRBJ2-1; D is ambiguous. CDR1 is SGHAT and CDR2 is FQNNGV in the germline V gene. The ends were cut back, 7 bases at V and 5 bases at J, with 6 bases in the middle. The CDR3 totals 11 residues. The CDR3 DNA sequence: TGTGCCAGCACCTTCAACAATGAGCAGTTCTTC. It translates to CASTFNNEQFF. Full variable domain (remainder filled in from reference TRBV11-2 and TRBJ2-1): EAGVAQSPRYKIIEKRQSVAFWCNPISGHATLYWYQQILGQGPKLLIQFQNNGVVDDSQLPKDRFSAERLKGVDSTLKIQPAKLEDSAVYLCASTFNNEQFFGPGTRLTVL.

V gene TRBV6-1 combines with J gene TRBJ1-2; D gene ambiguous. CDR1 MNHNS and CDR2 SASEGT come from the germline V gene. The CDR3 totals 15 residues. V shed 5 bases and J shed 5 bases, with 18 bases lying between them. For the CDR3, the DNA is TGTGCCAGCAGTCCCCAGGCCAGGATAGCATATGGCTACACCTTC. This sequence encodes CASSPQARIAYGYTF.

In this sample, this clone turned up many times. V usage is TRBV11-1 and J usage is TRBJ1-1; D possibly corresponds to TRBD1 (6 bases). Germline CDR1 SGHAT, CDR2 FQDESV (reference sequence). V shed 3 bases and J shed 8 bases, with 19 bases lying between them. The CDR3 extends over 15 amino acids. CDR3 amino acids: CASSLDSPIGHEAFF. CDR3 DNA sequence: TGTGCCAGCAGCTTGGACAGCCCTATTGGTCACGAAGCTTTCTTT. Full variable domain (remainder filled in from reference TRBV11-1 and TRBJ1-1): EAEVAQSPRYKITEKSQAVAFWCDPISGHATLYWYRQILGQGPELLVQFQDESVVDDSQLPKDRFSAERLKGVDSTLKIQPAELGDSAMYLCASSLDSPIGHEAFFGQGTRLTVV.

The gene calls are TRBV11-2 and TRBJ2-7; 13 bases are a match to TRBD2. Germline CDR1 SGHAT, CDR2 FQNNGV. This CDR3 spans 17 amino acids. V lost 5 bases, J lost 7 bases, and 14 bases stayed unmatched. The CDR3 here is CASSVPLRTSGSWEQYF. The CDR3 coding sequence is TGTGCCAGCAGCGTCCCCCTCAGGACTAGCGGGAGTTGGGAGCAGTACTTC. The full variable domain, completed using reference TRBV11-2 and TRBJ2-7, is EAGVAQSPRYKIIEKRQSVAFWCNPISGHATLYWYQQILGQGPKLLIQFQNNGVVDDSQLPKDRFSAERLKGVDSTLKIQPAKLEDSAVYLCASSVPLRTSGSWEQYFGPGTRLTVT.

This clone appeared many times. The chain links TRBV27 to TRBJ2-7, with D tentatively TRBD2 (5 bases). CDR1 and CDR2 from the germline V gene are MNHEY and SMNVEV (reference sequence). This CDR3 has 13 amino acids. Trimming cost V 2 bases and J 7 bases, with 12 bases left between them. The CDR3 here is CASSLVLRGEQYF. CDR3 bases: TGTGCCAGCAGTTTAGTCCTCAGAGGGGAGCAGTACTTC.

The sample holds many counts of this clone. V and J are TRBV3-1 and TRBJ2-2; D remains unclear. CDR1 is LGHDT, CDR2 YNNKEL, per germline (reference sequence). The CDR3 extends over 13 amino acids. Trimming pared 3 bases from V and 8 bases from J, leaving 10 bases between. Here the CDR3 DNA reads TGTGCCAGCAGCCAGGGCCCGACAGGGGAGCTGTTTTTT. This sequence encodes CASSQGPTGELFF.

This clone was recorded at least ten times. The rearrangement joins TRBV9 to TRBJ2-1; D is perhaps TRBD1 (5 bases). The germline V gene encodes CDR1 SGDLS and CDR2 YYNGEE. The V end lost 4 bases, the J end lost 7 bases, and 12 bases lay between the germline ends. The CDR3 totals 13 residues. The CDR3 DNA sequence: TGTGCCAGCAGCAAAGACAGACTGAATGAGCAGTTCTTC. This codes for CASSKDRLNEQFF.

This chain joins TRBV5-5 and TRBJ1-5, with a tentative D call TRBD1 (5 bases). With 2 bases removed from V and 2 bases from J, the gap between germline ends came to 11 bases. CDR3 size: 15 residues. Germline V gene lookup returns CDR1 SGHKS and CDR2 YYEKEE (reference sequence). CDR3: CASSFEGTGNQPQHF. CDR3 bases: TGTGCCAGCAGCTTTGAGGGGACGGGCAATCAGCCCCAGCATTTT.

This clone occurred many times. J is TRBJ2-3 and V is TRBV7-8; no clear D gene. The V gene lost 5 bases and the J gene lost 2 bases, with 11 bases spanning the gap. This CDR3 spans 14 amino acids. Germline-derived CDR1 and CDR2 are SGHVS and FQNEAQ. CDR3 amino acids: CASSHRPVTDTQYF. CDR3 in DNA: TGTGCCAGCAGCCATCGGCCTGTCACAGATACGCAGTATTTT.

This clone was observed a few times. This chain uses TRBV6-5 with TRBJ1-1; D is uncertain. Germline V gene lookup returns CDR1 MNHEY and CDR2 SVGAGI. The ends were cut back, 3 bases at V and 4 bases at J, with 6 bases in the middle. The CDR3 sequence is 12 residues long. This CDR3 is CASSYEVTEAFF. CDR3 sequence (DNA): TGTGCCAGCAGTTATGAAGTCACTGAAGCTTTCTTT.

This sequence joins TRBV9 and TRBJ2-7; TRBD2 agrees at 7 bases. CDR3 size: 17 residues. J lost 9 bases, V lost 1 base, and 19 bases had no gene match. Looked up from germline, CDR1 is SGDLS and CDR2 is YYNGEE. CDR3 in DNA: TGTGCCAGCAGCGTATCCCCCCTTAGCGGGCGGAGTGGCGTGCAGTACTTC. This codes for CASSVSPLSGRSGVQYF.

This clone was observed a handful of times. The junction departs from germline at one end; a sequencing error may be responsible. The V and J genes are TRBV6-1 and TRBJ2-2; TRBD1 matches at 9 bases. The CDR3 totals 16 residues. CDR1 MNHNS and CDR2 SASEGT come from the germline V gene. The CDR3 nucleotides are TGTGCCAGCAACCCTCGGACAGGGGTGAACACCGTGGAGCTGTTTTTT. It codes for CASNPRTGVNTVELFF.

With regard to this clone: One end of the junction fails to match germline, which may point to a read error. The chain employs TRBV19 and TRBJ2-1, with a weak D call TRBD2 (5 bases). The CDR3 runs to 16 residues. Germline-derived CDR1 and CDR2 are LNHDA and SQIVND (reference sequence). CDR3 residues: CASSIPAAPGYNEQSF. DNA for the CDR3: TGTGCCAGTAGTATACCGGCAGCCCCGGGGTACAATGAGCAGTCCTTC.

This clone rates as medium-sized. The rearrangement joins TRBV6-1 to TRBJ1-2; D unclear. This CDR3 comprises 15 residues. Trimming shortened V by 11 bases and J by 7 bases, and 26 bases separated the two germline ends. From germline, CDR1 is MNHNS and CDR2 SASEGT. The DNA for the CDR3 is TGTGCCGCAGGCGAACCGGGGATAGCGGAGGGTGGCTACACCTTC. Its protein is CAAGEPGIAEGGYTF.

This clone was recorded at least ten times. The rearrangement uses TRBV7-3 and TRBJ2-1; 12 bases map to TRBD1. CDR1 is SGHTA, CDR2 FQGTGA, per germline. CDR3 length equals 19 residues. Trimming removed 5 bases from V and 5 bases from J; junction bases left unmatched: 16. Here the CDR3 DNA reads TGTGCCAGCAGCATCCGGGACAGGGGGCGCAGTAATGGGGACAATGAGCAGTTCTTC. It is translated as CASSIRDRGRSNGDNEQFF.

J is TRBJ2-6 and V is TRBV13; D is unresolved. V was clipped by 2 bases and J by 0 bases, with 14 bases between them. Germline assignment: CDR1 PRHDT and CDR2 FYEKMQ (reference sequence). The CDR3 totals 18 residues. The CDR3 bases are TGTGCCAGCAGCTTAAGGCAGGAGATAATCTCTGGGGCCAACGTCCTGACTTTC. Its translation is CASSLRQEIISGANVLTF.

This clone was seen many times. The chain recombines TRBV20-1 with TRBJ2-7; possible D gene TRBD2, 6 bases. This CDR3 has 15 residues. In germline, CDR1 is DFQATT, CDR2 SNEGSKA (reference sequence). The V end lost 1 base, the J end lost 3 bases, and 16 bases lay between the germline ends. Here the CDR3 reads CSARVPDYDNYEQYF. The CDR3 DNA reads TGCAGTGCTAGAGTCCCGGACTACGACAACTACGAGCAGTACTTC.

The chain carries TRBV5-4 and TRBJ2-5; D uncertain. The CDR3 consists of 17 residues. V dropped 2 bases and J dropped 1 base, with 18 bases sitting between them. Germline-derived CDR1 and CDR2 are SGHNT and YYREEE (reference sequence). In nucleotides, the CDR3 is TGTGCCAGCAGCTTCGCGCGCGCCCTGGAACCCCAAGAGACCCAGTACTTC. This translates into CASSFARALEPQETQYF.

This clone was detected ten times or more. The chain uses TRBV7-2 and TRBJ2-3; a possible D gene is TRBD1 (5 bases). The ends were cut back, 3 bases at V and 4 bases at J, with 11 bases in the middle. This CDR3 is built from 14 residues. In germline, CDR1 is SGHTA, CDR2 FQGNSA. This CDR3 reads CASSLYAGSDTQYF. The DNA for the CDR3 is TGTGCCAGCAGCTTGTACGCAGGGTCAGATACGCAGTATTTT.

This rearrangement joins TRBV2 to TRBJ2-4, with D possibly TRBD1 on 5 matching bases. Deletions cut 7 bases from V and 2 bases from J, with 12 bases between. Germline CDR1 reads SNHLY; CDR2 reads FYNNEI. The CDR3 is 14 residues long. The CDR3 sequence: CASTLTVTKNIQYF. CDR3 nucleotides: TGTGCCAGCACCTTGACAGTGACCAAAAACATTCAGTACTTC. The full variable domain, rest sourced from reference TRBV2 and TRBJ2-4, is EPEVTQTPSHQVTQMGQEVILRCVPISNHLYFYWYRQILGQKVEFLVSFYNNEISEKSEIFDDQFSVERPDGSNFTLKIRSTKLEDSAMYFCASTLTVTKNIQYFGAGTRLSVL.

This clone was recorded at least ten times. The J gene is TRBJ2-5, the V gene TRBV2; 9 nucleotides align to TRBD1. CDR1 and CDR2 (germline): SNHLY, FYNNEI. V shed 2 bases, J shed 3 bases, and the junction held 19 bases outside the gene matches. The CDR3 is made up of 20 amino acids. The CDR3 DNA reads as TGTGCCAGCAGTGAAAATCCCCCGGGACAGGGTATTTGGGCTAAAGAGACCCAGTACTTC. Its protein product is CASSENPPGQGIWAKETQYF.

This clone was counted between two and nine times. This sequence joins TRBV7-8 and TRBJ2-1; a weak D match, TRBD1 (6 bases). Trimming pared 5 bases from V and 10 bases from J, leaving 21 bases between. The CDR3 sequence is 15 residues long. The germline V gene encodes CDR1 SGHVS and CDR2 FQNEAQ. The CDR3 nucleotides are TGTGCCAGCAGCCAGTATCAGGGGTACCAAGGAGAGCAGTTCTTC. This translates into CASSQYQGYQGEQFF.

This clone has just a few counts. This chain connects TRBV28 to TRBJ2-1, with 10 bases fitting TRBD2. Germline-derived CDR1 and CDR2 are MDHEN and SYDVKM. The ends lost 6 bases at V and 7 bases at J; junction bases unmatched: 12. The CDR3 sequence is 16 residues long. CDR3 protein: CASRNLAGDIRNEQFF. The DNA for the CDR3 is TGTGCCAGCAGAAATCTAGCGGGAGATATTAGGAATGAGCAGTTCTTC.

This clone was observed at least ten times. The CDR3 coding sequence is TGTGCCAGCAGCTTATCCCCCAACTCCTACGAGCAGTACTTC. Residues: CASSLSPNSYEQYF. The gene calls are TRBV7-6 and TRBJ2-7; D call uncertain. The ends were cut back, 2 bases at V and 0 bases at J, with 8 bases in the middle. Looked up from germline, CDR1 is SGHVS and CDR2 is FNYEAQ. This CDR3 is 14 amino acids long.

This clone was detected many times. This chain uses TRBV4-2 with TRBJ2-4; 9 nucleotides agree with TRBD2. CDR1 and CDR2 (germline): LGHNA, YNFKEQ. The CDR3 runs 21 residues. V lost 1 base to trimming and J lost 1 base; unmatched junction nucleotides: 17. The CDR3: CASSQALSGSISDRAKNIQYF. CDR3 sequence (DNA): TGTGCCAGCAGCCAAGCGCTTAGCGGGAGTATTTCGGATCGGGCCAAAAACATTCAGTACTTC.

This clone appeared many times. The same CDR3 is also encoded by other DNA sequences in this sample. The CDR3 DNA sequence: TGCAGTGCTATAGAGGGGGCGAACGGGGAGCTGTTTTTT. Translation gives CSAIEGANGELFF. The chain links TRBV20-1 to TRBJ2-2; TRBD1 aligns across 7 bases. V trimming: 4 bases; J trimming: 7 bases; junction bases outside the gene matches: 6. The germline gives CDR1 DFQATT, CDR2 SNEGSKA (reference sequence). The CDR3 is 13 amino acids.

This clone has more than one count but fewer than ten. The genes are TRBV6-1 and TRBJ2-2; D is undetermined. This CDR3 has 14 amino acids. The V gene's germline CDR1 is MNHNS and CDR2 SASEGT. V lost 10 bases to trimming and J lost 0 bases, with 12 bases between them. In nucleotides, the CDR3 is TGTGCCACTAAGGTGCCAACGAACACCGGGGAGCTGTTTTTT. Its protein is CATKVPTNTGELFF.